The 5 T cell receptor beta chains given below trace back to one sample, sequenced in a study of early T cells in non-severe SARS-CoV-2 infection. TCRdb recomputed calls from the 5' RACE reads with MiXCR, one row per CDR3 protein. Of about 94,000 distinct CDR3 sequences in the sample, over 10% were seen once. The sequencing sample was made of whole blood. Receptor source: an adult who was a healthcare worker with PCR-confirmed SARS-CoV-2 infection or an uninfected control (not recorded which).

This clonotype occurred many times. The chain recombines TRBV20-1 with TRBJ2-3; no clear D gene. The CDR3 is 20 residues long. Germline loops: CDR1 DFQATT, CDR2 SNEGSKA (reference sequence). V dropped 2 bases and J dropped 2 bases, with 29 bases sitting between them. DNA for the CDR3: TGCAGTGCTAGACTGGTATCCTCTCGGCTCCTAAGGGTGTCCACAGATACGCAGTATTTT. The encoded protein is CSARLVSSRLLRVSTDTQYF.

The sample holds many counts of this clonotype. The chain joins TRBV20-1 to TRBJ1-5, with D perhaps matching TRBD1 (5 bases). V was shortened by 0 bases and J by 2 bases, with 20 bases between the two germline ends. Germline lookup yields CDR1 DFQATT and CDR2 SNEGSKA (reference sequence). The CDR3 runs 18 residues. CDR3 loop: CSARDVRKTTVGNQPQHF. Written as DNA, the CDR3 is TGCAGTGCTAGAGATGTCCGCAAAACGACAGTTGGCAATCAGCCCCAGCATTTT.

The rearrangement joins TRBV20-1 to TRBJ2-2, with D perhaps matching TRBD1 or TRBD2 (6 bases each). Germline values: CDR1 DFQATT, CDR2 SNEGSKA (reference sequence). CDR3 length: 16 residues. V was shortened by 1 base and J by 6 bases, with 18 bases between the two germline ends. This CDR3 is CSARAPRGGPAGELFF. As DNA, the CDR3 is TGCAGTGCTAGAGCCCCCAGAGGGGGGCCTGCCGGGGAGCTGTTTTTT.

There are many counts of this clonotype. The DNA for the CDR3 is TGTGCCAGCAGCCAAGAGCCGATCTCCGGGGTTTTTCAAGAGACCCAGTACTTC. This translates into CASSQEPISGVFQETQYF. The chain is built from TRBV4-2 and TRBJ2-5; TRBD2 might be the D (5 bases). The CDR3 is 18 residues long. Between the trimmed V and J ends, which lost 0 bases and 2 bases, there was a span of 19 bases. Per germline, CDR1 LGHNA and CDR2 YNFKEQ.

This clonotype was found many times. The chain employs TRBV11-2 and TRBJ2-5; tentative D call: TRBD1 (6 bases). V was clipped by 1 base and J by 1 base, with 10 bases between them. This CDR3 spans 15 amino acids. The V gene's germline CDR1 is SGHAT and CDR2 FQNNGV. The DNA for the CDR3 is TGTGCCAGCAGCTTAGGGGGCAGGGGCCAAGAGACCCAGTACTTC. This codes for CASSLGGRGQETQYF.